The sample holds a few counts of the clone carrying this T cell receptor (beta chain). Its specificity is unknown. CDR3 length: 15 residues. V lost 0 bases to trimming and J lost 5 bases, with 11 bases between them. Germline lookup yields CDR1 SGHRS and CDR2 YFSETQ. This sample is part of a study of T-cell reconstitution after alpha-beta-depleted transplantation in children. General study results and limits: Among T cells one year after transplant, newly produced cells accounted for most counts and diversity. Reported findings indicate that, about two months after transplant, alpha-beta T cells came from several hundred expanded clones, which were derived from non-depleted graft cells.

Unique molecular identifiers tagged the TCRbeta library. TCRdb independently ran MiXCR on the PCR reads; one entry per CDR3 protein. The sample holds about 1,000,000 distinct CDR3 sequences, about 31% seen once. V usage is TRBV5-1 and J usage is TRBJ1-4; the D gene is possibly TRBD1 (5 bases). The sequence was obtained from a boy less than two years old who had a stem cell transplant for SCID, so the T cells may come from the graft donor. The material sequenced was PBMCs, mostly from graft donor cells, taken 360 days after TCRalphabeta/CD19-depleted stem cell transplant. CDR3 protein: CASSLGRGENEKLFF. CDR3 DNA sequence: TGCGCCAGCAGCTTGGGGCGAGGGGAGAATGAAAAACTGTTTTTT.